This T cell receptor (beta chain) was recovered during a study of blood T cell repertoires in COVID-19. The CDR3 spans 15 residues. Looked up from germline, CDR1 is LNHDA and CDR2 is SQIVND (reference sequence). Only a few counts were recorded for this clone. One junction end does not reproduce the germline sequence, and a read error may be involved. Sequenced by immunoSEQ multiplex PCR; TCRdb stores in-frame clones only, minus some. The table shows about 200,000 clones, with about 90% occurring only once. This chain connects TRBV19 to TRBJ2-7, with 9 bases matching TRBD2. Material for sequencing was PBMCs or T cells enriched from blood (not recorded which). This clonotype was obtained from a man aged 25-45 years who had recovered from COVID-19. CDR3 in DNA: TGTGCCAGTAGTCTAGAGCGGGGGGCCGACTACGAGCAGTACTTC. Encoded protein: CASSLERGADYEQYF.